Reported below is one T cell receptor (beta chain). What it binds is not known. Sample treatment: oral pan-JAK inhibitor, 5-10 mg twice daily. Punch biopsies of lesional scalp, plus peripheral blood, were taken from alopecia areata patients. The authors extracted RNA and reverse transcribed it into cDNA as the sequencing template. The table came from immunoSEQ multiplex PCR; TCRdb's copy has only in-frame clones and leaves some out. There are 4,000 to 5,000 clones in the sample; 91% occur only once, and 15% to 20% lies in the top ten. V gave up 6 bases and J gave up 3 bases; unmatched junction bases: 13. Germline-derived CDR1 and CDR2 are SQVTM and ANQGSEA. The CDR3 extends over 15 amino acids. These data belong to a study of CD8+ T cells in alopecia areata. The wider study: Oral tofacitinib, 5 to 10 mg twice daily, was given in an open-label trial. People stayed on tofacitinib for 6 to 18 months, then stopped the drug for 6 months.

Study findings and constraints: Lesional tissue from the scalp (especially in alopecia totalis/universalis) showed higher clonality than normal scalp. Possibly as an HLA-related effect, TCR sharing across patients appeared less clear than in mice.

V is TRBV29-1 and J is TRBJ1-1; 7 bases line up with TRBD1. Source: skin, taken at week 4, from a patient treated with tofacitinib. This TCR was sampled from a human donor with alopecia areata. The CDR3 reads CSVLGPFQGDTEAFF. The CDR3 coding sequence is TGCAGCGTCTTAGGGCCATTCCAGGGGGACACTGAAGCTTTCTTT.